The 2 T cell receptor beta chains below were found in one sample sequenced in a study of blood T cell repertoires in COVID-19. Here immunoSEQ multiplex PCR was the method, and the copy in TCRdb shows in-frame clones only, minus some. This sample has some 50,000 clones, with almost 85% found just once. Sequencing was performed on peripheral blood. These receptors were collected from a human donor in a cohort sampled during active COVID-19.

This chain connects TRBV9 to TRBJ1-2, with D unclear. The CDR3 extends over 17 amino acids. Between the trimmed V and J ends, which lost 3 bases and 5 bases, there was a span of 23 bases. Germline V gene lookup returns CDR1 SGDLS and CDR2 YYNGEE. Written as DNA, the CDR3 is TGTGCCAGCAGCGCGGCAACTAGGACGGCCTTGGGGTATGGCTACACCTTC. It translates to CASSAATRTALGYGYTF.

This chain links TRBV7-9 with TRBJ1-1; TRBD1 might be the D (5 bases). The CDR3 length is 13 residues. The V end lost 3 bases, the J end lost 1 base, and 6 bases lay between the germline ends. Germline assignment: CDR1 SEHNR and CDR2 FQNEAQ (reference sequence). Written as DNA, the CDR3 is TGTGCCAGCAGCTTTACAGGGAACACTGAAGCTTTCTTT. Its protein product is CASSFTGNTEAFF.